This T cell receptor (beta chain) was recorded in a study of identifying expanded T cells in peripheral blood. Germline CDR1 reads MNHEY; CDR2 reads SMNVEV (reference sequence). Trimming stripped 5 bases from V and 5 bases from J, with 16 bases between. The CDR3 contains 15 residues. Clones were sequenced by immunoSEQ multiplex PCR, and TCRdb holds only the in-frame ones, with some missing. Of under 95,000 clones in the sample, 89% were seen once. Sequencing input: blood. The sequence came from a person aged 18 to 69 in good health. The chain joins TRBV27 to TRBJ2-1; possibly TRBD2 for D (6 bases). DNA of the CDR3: TGTGCCAGCAGTCCCCTAGCGACTTTAAACAATGAGCAGTTCTTC. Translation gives CASSPLATLNNEQFF.